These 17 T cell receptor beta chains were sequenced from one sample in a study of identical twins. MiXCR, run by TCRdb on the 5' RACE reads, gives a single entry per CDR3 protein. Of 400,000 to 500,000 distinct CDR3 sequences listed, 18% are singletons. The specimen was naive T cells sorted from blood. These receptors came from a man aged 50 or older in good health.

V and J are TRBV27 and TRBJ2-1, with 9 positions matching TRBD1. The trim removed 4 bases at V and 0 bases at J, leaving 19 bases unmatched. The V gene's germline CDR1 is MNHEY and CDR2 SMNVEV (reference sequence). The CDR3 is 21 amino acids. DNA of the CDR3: TGTGCCAGCAGTTCCGGTGGGTACCGGGACAGGGTGAGGGGCTCCTACAATGAGCAGTTCTTC. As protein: CASSSGGYRDRVRGSYNEQFF.

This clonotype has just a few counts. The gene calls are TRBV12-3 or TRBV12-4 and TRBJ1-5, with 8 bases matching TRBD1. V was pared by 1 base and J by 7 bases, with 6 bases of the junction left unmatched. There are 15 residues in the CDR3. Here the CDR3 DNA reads TGTGCCAGCAGTTTAGGGCCAGGGGGCAGACAGCCCCAGCATTTT. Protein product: CASSLGPGGRQPQHF.

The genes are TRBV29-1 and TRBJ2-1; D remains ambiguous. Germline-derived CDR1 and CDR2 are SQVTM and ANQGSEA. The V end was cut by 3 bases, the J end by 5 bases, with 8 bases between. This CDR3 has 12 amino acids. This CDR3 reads CSVEQLHNEQFF. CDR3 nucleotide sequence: TGCAGCGTTGAGCAATTACACAATGAGCAGTTCTTC.

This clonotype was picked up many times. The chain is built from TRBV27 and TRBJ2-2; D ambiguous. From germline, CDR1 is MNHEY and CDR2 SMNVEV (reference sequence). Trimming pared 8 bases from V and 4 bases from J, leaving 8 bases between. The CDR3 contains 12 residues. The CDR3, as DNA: TGTGCCAGCGGGTTTAGCACCGGGGAGCTGTTTTTT. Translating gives CASGFSTGELFF.

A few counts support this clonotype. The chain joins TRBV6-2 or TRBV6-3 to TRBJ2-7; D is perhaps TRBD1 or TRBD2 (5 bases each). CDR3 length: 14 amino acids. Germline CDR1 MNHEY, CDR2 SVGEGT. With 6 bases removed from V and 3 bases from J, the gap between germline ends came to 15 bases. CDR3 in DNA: TGTGCCAGCAGCTTCGGGACCCAGGGCTACGAGCAGTACTTC. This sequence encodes CASSFGTQGYEQYF.

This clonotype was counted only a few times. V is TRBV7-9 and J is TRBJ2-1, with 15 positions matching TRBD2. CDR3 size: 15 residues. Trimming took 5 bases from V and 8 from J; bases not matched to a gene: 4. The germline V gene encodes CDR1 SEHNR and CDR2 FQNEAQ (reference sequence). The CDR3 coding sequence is TGTGCCAGCAGCCCCGGGACTAGCGGGAGGCATGAGCAGTTCTTC. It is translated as CASSPGTSGRHEQFF.

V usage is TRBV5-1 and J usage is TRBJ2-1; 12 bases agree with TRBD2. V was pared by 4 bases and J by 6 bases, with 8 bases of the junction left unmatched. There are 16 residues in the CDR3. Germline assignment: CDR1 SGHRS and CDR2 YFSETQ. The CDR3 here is CASSPTPTSGSNEQFF. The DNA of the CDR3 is TGCGCCAGCAGCCCCACTCCGACTAGCGGGAGCAATGAGCAGTTCTTC.

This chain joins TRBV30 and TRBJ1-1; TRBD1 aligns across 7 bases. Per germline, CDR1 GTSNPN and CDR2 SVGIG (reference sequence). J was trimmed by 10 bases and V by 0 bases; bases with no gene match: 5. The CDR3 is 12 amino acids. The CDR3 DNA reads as TGTGCCTGGAGTGTAACAGGGGAGTCAGCTTTCTTT. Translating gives CAWSVTGESAFF.

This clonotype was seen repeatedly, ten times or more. The CDR3 sequence is CASSLGNEKLFF. Here the CDR3 DNA reads TGCGCCAGCAGCTTGGGTAATGAAAAACTGTTTTTT. The chain joins TRBV5-1 to TRBJ1-4; D uncertain. The CDR3 totals 12 residues. Germline V gene data show CDR1 as SGHRS and CDR2 as YFSETQ. Trimming cost V 0 bases and J 4 bases, with 1 base left between them.

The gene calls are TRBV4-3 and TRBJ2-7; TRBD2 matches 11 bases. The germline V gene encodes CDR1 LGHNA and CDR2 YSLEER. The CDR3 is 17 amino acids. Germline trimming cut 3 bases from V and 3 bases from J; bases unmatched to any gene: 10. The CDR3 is CASSQELAGALIYEQYF. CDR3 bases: TGCGCCAGCAGCCAGGAACTAGCGGGGGCCCTCATCTACGAGCAGTACTTC.

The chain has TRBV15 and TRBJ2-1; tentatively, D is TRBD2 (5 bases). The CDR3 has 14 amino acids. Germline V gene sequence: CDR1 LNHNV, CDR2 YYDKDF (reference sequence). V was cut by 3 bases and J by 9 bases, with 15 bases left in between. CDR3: CATSRDHVRGEQFF. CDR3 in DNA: TGTGCCACCAGCAGGGACCACGTACGGGGTGAGCAGTTCTTC.

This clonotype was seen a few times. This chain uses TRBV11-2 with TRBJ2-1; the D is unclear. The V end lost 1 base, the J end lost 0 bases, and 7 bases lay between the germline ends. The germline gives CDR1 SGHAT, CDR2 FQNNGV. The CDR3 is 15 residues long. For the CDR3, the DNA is TGTGCCAGCAGCTTAGTTGATGGCTCCTACAATGAGCAGTTCTTC. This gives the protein CASSLVDGSYNEQFF.

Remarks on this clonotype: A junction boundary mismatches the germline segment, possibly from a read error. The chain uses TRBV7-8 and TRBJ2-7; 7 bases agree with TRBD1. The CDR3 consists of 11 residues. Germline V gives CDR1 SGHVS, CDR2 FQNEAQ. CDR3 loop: CASSSGQDPNF. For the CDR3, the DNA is TGTGCCAGCAGCTCAGGACAGGACCCAAACTTC.

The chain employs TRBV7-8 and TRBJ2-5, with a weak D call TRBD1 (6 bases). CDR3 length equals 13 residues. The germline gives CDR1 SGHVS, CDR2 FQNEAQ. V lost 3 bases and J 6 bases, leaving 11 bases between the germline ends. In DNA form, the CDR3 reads TGTGCCAGCAGCTTTAGAGGGGGACAGACCCAGTACTTC. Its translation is CASSFRGGQTQYF.

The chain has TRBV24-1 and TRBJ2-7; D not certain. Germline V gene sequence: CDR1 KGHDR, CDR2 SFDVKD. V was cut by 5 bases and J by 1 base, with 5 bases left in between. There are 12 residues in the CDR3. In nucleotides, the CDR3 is TGTGCCACCAGTGGAAAGTCCTACGAGCAGTACTTC. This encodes CATSGKSYEQYF.

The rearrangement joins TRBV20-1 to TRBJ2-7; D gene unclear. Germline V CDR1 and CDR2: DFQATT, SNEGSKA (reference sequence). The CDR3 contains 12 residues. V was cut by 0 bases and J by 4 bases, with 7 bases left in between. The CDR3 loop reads CSARETIYEQYF. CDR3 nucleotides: TGCAGTGCTAGAGAAACCATTTACGAGCAGTACTTC.

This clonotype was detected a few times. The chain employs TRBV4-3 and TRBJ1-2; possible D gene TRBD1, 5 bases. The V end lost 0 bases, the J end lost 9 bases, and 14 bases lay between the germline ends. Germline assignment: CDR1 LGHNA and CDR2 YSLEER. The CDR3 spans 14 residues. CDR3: CASSQEGQGVSYTF. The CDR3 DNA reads TGCGCCAGCAGCCAAGAGGGTCAGGGAGTTAGCTACACCTTC.